The next 9 T cell receptor beta chains were all read from a single sample in a study of blood T cell repertoires in COVID-19. Data came from immunoSEQ multiplex PCR; TCRdb stores just in-frame clones and leaves some out. The data contain 70,000 to 80,000 clones, approximately 86% of them singletons. The material sequenced was peripheral blood. The receptor set was obtained from a woman between 55 and 75 years old with acute or convalescent COVID-19.

V usage is TRBV2 and J usage is TRBJ1-2, with a weak D call TRBD1 (6 bases). V was clipped by 5 bases and J by 4 bases, with 17 bases between them. The CDR3 sequence is 15 residues long. Germline V gene sequence: CDR1 SNHLY, CDR2 FYNNEI. CDR3 residues: CASSPLRSGVYGYTF. The CDR3 DNA reads as TGTGCCAGCAGTCCGCTCCGCTCAGGGGTCTATGGCTACACCTTC.

The chain employs TRBV5-1 and TRBJ2-3, with 7 bases lining up with TRBD2. There are 15 residues in the CDR3. The trim removed 4 bases at V and 4 bases at J, leaving 9 bases unmatched. The V gene's germline CDR1 is SGHRS and CDR2 YFSETQ. The CDR3 loop is CASSPLGGSADTQYF. The CDR3 nucleotides read TGCGCCAGCAGCCCCCTCGGGGGGAGCGCAGATACGCAGTATTTT.

The chain combines TRBV18 with TRBJ2-1, with 10 positions matching TRBD1. This CDR3 spans 15 amino acids. Germline values: CDR1 KGHSH, CDR2 LQKENI. Losses at the gene ends were 2 bases for V and 3 bases for J; bases not matched to a gene: 1. This CDR3 is CASSPGTGDYNEQFF. CDR3 in DNA: TGTGCCAGCTCACCAGGGACAGGGGACTACAATGAGCAGTTCTTC.

This chain links TRBV3-1 (or the pseudogene TRBV3-2) with TRBJ1-2; D gene uncertain. Per the germline V gene, CDR1 is LGHDT and CDR2 is YNNKEL (reference sequence). Between the trimmed V and J ends, which lost 4 bases and 4 bases, there was a span of 16 bases. CDR3 length equals 15 residues. CDR3 coding DNA: TGTGCCAGCAGCCCAACCAGAGGGTCTGGCTATGGCTACACCTTC. Protein sequence: CASSPTRGSGYGYTF.

This chain links TRBV27 with TRBJ1-1, with TRBD1 matching over 9 bases. The germline gives CDR1 MNHEY, CDR2 SMNVEV (reference sequence). Unmatched junction bases numbered 7, after V lost 6 bases and J lost 5 bases. The CDR3 sequence is 14 residues long. The DNA of the CDR3 is TGTGCCAGCAGCAAACAGGGGGCGCGGACTGAAGCTTTCTTT. Protein: CASSKQGARTEAFF.

The chain links TRBV6-5 to TRBJ2-7; tentatively, D is TRBD2 (5 bases). V was cut by 0 bases and J by 5 bases, with 17 bases left in between. The germline CDR1 and CDR2 sequences are MNHEY and SVGAGI. This CDR3 spans 16 amino acids. DNA for the CDR3: TGTGCCAGCAGTTACTCTTATTACGGGAATGGAGACGAGCAGTACTTC. Translated, it gives CASSYSYYGNGDEQYF.

This sequence joins TRBV5-1 and TRBJ1-2, with D tentatively TRBD1 (6 bases). V was shortened by 3 bases and J by 4 bases, with 13 bases between the two germline ends. The CDR3 has 14 amino acids. The germline CDR1 and CDR2 sequences are SGHRS and YFSETQ. The CDR3 loop is CASSSAGVGYGYTF. CDR3 nucleotide sequence: TGCGCCAGCAGCTCAGCAGGGGTGGGCTATGGCTACACCTTC. Full variable domain (rest looked up from reference TRBV5-1 and TRBJ1-2): KAGVTQTPRYLIKTRGQQVTLSCSPISGHRSVSWYQQTPGQGLQFLFEYFSETQRNKGNFPGRFSGRQFSNSRSEMNVSTLELGDSALYLCASSSAGVGYGYTFGSGTRLTVV.

V usage is TRBV29-1 and J usage is TRBJ1-4; no firm D call. CDR3 length: 14 amino acids. Trimming cost V 6 bases and J 0 bases, with 11 bases left between them. Germline CDR1 is SQVTM and CDR2 is ANQGSEA. CDR3: CSVAEVATNEKLFF. As DNA, the CDR3 is TGCAGCGTCGCAGAGGTTGCAACTAATGAAAAACTGTTTTTT.

V and J are TRBV18 and TRBJ1-2; D gene ambiguous. The V gene lost 3 bases and the J gene lost 0 bases, with 8 bases spanning the gap. This CDR3 spans 14 amino acids. Germline assignment: CDR1 KGHSH and CDR2 LQKENI. For the CDR3, the DNA is TGTGCCAGCTCACCTCAAACAACTAACTATGGCTACACCTTC. Translating gives CASSPQTTNYGYTF.